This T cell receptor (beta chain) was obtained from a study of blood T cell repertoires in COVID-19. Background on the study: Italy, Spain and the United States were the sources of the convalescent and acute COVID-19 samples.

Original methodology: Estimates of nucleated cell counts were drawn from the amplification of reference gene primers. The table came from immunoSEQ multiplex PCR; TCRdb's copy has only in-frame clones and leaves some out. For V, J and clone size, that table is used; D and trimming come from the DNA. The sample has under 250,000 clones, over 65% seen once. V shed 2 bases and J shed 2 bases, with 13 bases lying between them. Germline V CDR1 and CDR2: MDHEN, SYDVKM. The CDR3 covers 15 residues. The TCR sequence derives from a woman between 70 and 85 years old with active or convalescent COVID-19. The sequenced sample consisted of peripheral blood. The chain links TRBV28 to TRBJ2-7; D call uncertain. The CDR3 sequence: CASSLTLSRAYEQYF. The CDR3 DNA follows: TGTGCCAGCAGTTTAACCCTTTCACGGGCCTACGAGCAGTACTTC.